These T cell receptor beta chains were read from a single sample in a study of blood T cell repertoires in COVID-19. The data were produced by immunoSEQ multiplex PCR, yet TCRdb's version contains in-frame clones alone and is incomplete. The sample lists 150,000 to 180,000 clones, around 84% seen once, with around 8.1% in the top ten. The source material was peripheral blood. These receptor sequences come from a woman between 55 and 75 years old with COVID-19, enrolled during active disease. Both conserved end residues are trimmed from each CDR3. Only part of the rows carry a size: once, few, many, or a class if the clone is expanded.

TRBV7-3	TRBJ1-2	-	ASSPTRTGYGYT
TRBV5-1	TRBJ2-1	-	ASSPGTSANNEQF
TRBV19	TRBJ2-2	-	ASSIMAQGSTGELF
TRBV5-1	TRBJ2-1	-	ASSNPGLAGTSYNEQF
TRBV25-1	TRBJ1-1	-	ASRTGTNTEAF
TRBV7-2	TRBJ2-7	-	ASSLAWAGGGSYEQY
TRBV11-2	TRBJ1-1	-	ASSLAGSRNTEAF
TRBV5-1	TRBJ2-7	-	ASSLDGQGAYEQY
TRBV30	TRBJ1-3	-	AWSVGRMLKQAIY
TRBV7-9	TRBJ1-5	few	ASSLESMGQGRSNQPQH
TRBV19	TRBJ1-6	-	ASSIAGQGTSPLH
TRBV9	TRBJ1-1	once	ASSVGRNTEAF
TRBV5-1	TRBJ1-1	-	ASSFRSGLRGTEAF
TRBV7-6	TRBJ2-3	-	ASSPVGRITDTQY
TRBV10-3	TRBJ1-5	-	ATRSGSSNQPQH
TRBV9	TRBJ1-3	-	ASSVIPGSGNTIY
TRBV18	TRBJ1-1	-	ASSPRGGEMNTEAF
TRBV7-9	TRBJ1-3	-	ASSKQSGNTIY
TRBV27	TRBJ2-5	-	ASSLYQGQETQY
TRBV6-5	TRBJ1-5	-	ASTGQTYQPQH
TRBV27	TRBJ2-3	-	ASRRQEGTDTQY